This T cell receptor beta chain was identified in a study of monozygotic twins with inflammatory bowel disease. Study-level findings and limits: Comparison of concordant versus discordant twins revealed no difference in repertoire similarity, possibly due to limited power. Reduced clonotype sharing with other individuals was observed in IBD patients relative to healthy twins, especially with disease activity.

CDR1 and CDR2 from the germline V gene are SEHNR and FQNEAQ (reference sequence). This CDR3 is built from 15 residues. Incorporation of UMIs carrying a 6-nucleotide sample barcode was performed by template switching. No DNA is given; TCRdb re-called the 5' RACE reads and lists each CDR3 protein once. This sample's clone table lists approximately 400,000 distinct CDR3 sequences. A word on this clonotype: Its target is not known.

The sample comprised blood. The rearrangement uses TRBV7-9 and TRBJ1-1; TCRdb reports TRBD1, a call that lacks DNA to check it against. The TCR originated in a human donor with ulcerative colitis or Crohn's disease, or a healthy co-twin of an affected twin (not recorded which). Here the CDR3 reads CASSLPTGFGTEAFF. Together with reference TRBV7-9 and TRBJ1-1, the CDR3 gives the full variable domain: DTGVSQNPRHKITKRGQNVTFRCDPISEHNRLYWYRQTLGQGPEFLTYFQNEAQLEKSRLLSDRFSAERPKGSFSTLEIQRTEQGDSAMYLCASSLPTGFGTEAFFGQGTRLTVV.